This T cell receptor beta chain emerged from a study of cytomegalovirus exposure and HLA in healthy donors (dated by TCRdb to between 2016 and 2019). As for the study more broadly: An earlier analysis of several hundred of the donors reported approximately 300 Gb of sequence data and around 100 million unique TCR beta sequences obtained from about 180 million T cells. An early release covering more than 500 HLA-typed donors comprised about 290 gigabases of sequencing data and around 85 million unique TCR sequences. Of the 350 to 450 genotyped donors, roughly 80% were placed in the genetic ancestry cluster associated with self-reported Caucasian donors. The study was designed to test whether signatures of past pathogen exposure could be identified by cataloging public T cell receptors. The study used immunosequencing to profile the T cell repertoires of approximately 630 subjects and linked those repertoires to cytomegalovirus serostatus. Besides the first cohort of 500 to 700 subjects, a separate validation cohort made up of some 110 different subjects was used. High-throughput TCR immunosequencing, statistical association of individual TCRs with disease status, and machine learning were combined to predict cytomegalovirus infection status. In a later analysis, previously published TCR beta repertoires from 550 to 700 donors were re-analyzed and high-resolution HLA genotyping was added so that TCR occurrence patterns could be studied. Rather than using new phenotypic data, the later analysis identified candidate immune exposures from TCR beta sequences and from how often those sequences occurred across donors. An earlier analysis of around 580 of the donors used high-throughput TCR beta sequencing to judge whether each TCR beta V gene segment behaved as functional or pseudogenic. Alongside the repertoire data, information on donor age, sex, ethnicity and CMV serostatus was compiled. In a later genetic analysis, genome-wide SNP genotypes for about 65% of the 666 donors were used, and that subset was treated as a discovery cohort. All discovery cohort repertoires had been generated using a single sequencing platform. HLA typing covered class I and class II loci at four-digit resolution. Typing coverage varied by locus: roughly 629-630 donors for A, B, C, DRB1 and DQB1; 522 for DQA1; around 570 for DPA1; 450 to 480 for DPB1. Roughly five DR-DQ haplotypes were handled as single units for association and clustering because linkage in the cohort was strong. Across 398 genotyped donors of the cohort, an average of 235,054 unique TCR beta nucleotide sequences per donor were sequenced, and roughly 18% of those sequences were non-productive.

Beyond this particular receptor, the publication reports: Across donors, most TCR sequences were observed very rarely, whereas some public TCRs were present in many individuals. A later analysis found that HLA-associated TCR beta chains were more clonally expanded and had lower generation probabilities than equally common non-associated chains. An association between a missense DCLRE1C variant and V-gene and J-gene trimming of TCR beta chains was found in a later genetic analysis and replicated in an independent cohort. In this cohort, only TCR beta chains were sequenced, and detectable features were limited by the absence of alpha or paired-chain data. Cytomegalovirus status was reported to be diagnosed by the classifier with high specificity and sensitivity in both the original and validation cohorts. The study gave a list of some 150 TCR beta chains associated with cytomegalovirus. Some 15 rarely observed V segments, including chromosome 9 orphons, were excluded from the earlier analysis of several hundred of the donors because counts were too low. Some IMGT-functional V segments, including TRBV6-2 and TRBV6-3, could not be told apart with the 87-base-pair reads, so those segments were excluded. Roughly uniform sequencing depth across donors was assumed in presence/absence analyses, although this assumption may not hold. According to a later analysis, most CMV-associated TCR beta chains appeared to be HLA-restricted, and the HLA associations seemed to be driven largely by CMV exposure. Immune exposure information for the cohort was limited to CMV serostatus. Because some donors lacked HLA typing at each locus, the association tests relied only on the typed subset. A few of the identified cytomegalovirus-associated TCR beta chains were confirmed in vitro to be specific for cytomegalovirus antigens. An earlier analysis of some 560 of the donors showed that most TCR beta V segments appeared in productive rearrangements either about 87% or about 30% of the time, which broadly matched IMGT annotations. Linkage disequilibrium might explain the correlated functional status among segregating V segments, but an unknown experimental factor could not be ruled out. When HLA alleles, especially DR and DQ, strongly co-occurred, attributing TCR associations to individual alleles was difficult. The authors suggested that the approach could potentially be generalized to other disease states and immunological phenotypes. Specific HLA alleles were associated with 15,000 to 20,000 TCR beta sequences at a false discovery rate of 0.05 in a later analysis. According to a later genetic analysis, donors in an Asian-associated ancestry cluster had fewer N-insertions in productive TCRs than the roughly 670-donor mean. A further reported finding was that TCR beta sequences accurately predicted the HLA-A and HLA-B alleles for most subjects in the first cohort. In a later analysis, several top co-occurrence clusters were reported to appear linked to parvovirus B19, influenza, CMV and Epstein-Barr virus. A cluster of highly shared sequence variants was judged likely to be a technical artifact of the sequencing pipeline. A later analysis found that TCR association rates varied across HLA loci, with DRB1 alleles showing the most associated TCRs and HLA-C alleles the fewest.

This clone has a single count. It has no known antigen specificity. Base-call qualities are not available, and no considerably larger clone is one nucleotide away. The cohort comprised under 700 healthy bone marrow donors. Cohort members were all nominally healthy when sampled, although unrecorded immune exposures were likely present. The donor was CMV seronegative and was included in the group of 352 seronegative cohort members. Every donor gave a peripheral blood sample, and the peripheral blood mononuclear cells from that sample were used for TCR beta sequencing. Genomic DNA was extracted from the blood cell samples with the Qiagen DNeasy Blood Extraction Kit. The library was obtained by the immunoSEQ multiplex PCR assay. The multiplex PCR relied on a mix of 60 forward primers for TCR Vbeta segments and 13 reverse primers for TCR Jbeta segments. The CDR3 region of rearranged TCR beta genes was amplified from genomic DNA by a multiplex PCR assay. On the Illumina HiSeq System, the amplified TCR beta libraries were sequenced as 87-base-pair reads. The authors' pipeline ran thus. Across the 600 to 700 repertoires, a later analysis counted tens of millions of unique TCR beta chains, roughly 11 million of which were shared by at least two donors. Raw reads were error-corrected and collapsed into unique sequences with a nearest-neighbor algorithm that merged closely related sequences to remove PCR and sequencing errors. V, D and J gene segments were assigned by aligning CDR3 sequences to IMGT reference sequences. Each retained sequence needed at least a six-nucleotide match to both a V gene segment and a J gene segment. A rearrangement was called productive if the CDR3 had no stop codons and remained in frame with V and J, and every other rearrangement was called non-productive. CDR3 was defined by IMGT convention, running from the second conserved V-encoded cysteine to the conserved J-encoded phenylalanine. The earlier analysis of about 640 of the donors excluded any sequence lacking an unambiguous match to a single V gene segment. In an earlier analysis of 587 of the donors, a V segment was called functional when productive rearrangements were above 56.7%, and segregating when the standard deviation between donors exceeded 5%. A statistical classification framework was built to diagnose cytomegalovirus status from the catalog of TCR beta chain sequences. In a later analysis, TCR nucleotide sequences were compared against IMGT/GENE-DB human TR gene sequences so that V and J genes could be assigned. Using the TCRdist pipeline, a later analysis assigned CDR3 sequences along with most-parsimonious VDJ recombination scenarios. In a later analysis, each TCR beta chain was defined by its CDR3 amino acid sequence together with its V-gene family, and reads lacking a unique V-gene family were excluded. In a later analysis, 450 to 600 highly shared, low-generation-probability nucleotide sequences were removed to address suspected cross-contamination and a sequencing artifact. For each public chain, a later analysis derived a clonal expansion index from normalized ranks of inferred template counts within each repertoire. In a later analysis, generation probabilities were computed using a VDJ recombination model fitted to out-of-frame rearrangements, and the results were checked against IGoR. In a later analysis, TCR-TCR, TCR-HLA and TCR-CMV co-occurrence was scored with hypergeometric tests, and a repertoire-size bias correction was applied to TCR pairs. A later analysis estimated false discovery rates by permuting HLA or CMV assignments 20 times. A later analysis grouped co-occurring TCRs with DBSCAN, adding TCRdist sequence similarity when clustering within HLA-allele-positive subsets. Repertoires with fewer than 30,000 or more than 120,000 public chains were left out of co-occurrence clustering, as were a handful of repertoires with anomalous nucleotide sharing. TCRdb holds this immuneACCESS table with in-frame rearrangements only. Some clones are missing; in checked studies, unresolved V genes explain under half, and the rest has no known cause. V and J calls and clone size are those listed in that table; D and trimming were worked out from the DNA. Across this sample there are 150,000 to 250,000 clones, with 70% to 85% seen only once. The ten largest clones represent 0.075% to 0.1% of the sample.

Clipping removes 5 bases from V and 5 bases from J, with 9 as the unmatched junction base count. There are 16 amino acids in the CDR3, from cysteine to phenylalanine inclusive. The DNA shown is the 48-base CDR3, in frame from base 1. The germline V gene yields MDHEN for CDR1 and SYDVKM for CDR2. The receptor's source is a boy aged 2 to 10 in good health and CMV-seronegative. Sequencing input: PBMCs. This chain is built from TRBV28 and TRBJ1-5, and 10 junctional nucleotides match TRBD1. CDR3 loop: CASSLTGTGEDQPQHF. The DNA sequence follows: TGTGCCAGCAGTCTAACCGGGACAGGGGAAGATCAGCCCCAGCATTTT.